Listed here are 14 T cell receptor beta chains from one sample, sequenced in a study of memory CD4+ T cells and cytomegalovirus serostatus. Measured with immunoSEQ multiplex PCR; TCRdb has only the in-frame clones, and not every one. The sample yields 45,000 to 55,000 clones, roughly 80% seen once. The sort gate was single viable CD3+CD4+CD8-CD45RO+ cells for memory CD4+ T cells. Sequenced: memory CD4+ T cells from blood. These receptors originate from an adult in good health and CMV-seronegative.

The V call is TRBV2, the J call TRBJ2-3; D is perhaps TRBD1 or TRBD2 (6 bases each). The CDR3 is 18 amino acids. Germline CDR1 and CDR2: SNHLY and FYNNEI. V was cut by 10 bases and J by 4 bases, with 30 bases left in between. The CDR3 sequence: CANRKLFRDSGVPDTQYF. For the CDR3, the DNA is TGTGCCAATCGGAAATTGTTCCGGGACTCAGGGGTGCCAGATACGCAGTATTTT. Together with reference TRBV2 and TRBJ2-3, the CDR3 gives the full variable domain: EPEVTQTPSHQVTQMGQEVILRCVPISNHLYFYWYRQILGQKVEFLVSFYNNEISEKSEIFDDQFSVERPDGSNFTLKIRSTKLEDSAMYFCANRKLFRDSGVPDTQYFGPGTRLTVL.

The V and J genes are TRBV23-1 and TRBJ2-3; 11 nucleotides line up with TRBD2. TRBV23-1 is filed as an ORF, its function uncertain. Trimming cost V 8 bases and J 0 bases; bases outside gene matches: 16. The CDR3 length is 19 residues. CDR3 nucleotides: TGCGCCAGCTTTCGCCGGGACGGCGCTAGCGGGGGGAGCACAGATACGCAGTATTTT. Translated: CASFRRDGASGGSTDTQYF.

This chain joins TRBV28 and TRBJ1-5, with 7 bases identical to TRBD1. Trimming at V came to 5 bases and at J to 1 base, leaving 5 bases not matched to a gene. The CDR3 consists of 15 residues. The germline V gene encodes CDR1 MDHEN and CDR2 SYDVKM. The CDR3 spells CASSNTGASNQPQHF. Here the CDR3 DNA reads TGTGCCAGCAGTAACACAGGGGCGAGCAATCAGCCCCAGCATTTT.

The chain joins TRBV7-9 to TRBJ2-1, with 7 bases fitting TRBD2. Germline V gene lookup returns CDR1 SEHNR and CDR2 FQNEAQ (reference sequence). The CDR3 loop spans 15 amino acids. Germline trimming cut 7 bases from V and 2 bases from J; bases unmatched to any gene: 8. The CDR3 coding sequence is TGTGCCAGCATCCGGTGGGACTATCCCTACAATGAGCAGTTCTTC. Translated, it gives CASIRWDYPYNEQFF.

This clone was recorded once. The chain links TRBV5-1 to TRBJ2-6; no definite D call. Trimming pared 0 bases from V and 4 bases from J, leaving 17 bases between. This CDR3 is built from 18 residues. From germline, CDR1 is SGHRS and CDR2 YFSETQ. CDR3 DNA sequence: TGCGCCAGCAGCTTGGCCCTCGCTGCCGCGGTCGGGGCCAACGTCCTGACTTTC. Translated, it gives CASSLALAAAVGANVLTF.

This clone has only one observation. The V and J genes are TRBV7-3 and TRBJ1-2; D may be TRBD1 (6 bases). The V and J ends lost 5 bases and 8 bases respectively, with 21 bases between them. The CDR3 has 15 amino acids. The germline gives CDR1 SGHTA, CDR2 FQGTGA. The CDR3 nucleotides are TGTGCCAGCAGCCTGAACCGGGACACAAGCGAGGGCTACACCTTC. This translates into CASSLNRDTSEGYTF. The variable domain in full, with the rest retrieved from reference TRBV7-3 and TRBJ1-2, is GAGVSQTPSNKVTEKGKYVELRCDPISGHTALYWYRQSLGQGPEFLIYFQGTGAADDSGLPNDRFFAVRPEGSVSTLKIQRTERGDSAVYLCASSLNRDTSEGYTFGSGTRLTVV.

This clone was seen a single time. The chain links TRBV11-2 to TRBJ1-3, with D maybe TRBD1 (6 bases). CDR3 length equals 18 residues. The germline V gene has CDR1 SGHAT and CDR2 FQNNGV. Between the trimmed V and J ends, which lost 1 base and 0 bases, there was a span of 16 bases. The CDR3 bases are TGTGCCAGCAGCTTAGTACTACCGGGGGCGATCTCTGGAAACACCATATATTTT. Its translation: CASSLVLPGAISGNTIYF.

This chain uses TRBV29-1 with TRBJ2-7; 8 nucleotides match TRBD1. Germline V CDR1 and CDR2: SQVTM, ANQGSEA. V dropped 4 bases and J dropped 7; count of bases not matched to a gene: 6. The CDR3 is 12 amino acids. Written as DNA, the CDR3 is TGCAGCGTTGGGCAGGGGGCGCGTGAGCAGTACTTC. It specifies CSVGQGAREQYF.

The chain has TRBV18 and TRBJ2-7; D is ambiguous. Germline assignment: CDR1 KGHSH and CDR2 LQKENI. The CDR3 totals 14 residues. V shed 2 bases and J shed 6 bases, with 14 bases lying between them. Written as DNA, the CDR3 is TGTGCCAGCTCACCATATTCAGTCTCTCTCGAGCAGTACTTC. It yields the protein CASSPYSVSLEQYF.

The gene calls are TRBV27 and TRBJ1-6; D is perhaps TRBD1 (5 bases). V lost 0 bases and J lost 10, with 13 bases in between. This CDR3 has 15 amino acids. Germline V CDR1 and CDR2: MNHEY, SMNVEV (reference sequence). The CDR3 DNA reads as TGTGCCAGCAGTTTATCGGGACGGTTCAGATCACCCCTCCACTTT. Its translation: CASSLSGRFRSPLHF.

The chain uses TRBV19 and TRBJ2-1; 12 nucleotides match TRBD2. J was trimmed by 10 bases and V by 3 bases; bases with no gene match: 7. The germline V gene encodes CDR1 LNHDA and CDR2 SQIVND (reference sequence). The length of the CDR3 is 15 residues. The CDR3 DNA reads TGTGCCAGTAGTATTAAAGGACTAGCGGGATCCGAGCAGTTCTTC. This encodes CASSIKGLAGSEQFF.

The rearrangement uses TRBV5-1 and TRBJ2-5; 8 positions agree with TRBD1. The V gene's germline CDR1 is SGHRS and CDR2 YFSETQ. Trimming removed 4 bases from V and 7 bases from J; junction bases left unmatched: 6. The CDR3 covers 13 residues. The CDR3 reads CASSLGQAGTQYF. In DNA, the CDR3 is TGCGCCAGCAGCCTGGGACAGGCAGGGACCCAGTACTTC. Using reference TRBV5-1 and TRBJ2-5 for the parts outside the CDR3, the full variable domain is KAGVTQTPRYLIKTRGQQVTLSCSPISGHRSVSWYQQTPGQGLQFLFEYFSETQRNKGNFPGRFSGRQFSNSRSEMNVSTLELGDSALYLCASSLGQAGTQYFGPGTRLLVL.

The genes are TRBV27 and TRBJ2-7; 9 nucleotides line up with TRBD1. V trimming: 6 bases; J trimming: 3 bases; junction bases outside the gene matches: 21. The CDR3 has 19 residues. CDR1 and CDR2 (germline): MNHEY, SMNVEV (reference sequence). The DNA for the CDR3 is TGTGCCAGCAGGGCCGCTCCTGGATTCCGGGACAGGGTGTTCTACGAGCAGTACTTC. It encodes CASRAAPGFRDRVFYEQYF.

This clone appeared a few times. The chain employs TRBV28 and TRBJ2-7; no definite D call. The CDR3 extends over 12 amino acids. Trimming pared 2 bases from V and 4 bases from J, leaving 6 bases between. CDR1 and CDR2 from the germline V gene are MDHEN and SYDVKM. The CDR3 nucleotides read TGTGCCAGCAGTTTAGCTGGGTACGAGCAGTACTTC. Its translation is CASSLAGYEQYF.